A single T cell receptor (beta chain) is shown here with its context. As every portion of the isolated RNA was reverse transcribed, the sequencing read expressed TCRB transcripts. Measured with immunoSEQ multiplex PCR; TCRdb has only the in-frame clones, and not every one. Of hundreds of thousands of clones in the sample, around 68% were seen once. This sample stems from a study of beta chain features in type 1 diabetes. A sort by CD45RO/CCR7/CD25/CD127/CD95/CD27 yielded CD4+ naive, central memory, regulatory and stem cell-like memory cells. The CDR3 runs to 15 residues. From germline, CDR1 is GTSNPN and CDR2 SVGIG (reference sequence). V gave up 0 bases and J gave up 3 bases; unmatched junction bases: 4.

The V call is TRBV30, the J call TRBJ2-7, with 11 bases matching TRBD1. The sample was naive CD4+ T cells from blood. The source is a man younger than 40 in good health. The CDR3 DNA reads TGTGCCTGGAGTGTGGGGACAGGGGGTTACTACGAGCAGTACTTC. Residues: CAWSVGTGGYYEQYF.